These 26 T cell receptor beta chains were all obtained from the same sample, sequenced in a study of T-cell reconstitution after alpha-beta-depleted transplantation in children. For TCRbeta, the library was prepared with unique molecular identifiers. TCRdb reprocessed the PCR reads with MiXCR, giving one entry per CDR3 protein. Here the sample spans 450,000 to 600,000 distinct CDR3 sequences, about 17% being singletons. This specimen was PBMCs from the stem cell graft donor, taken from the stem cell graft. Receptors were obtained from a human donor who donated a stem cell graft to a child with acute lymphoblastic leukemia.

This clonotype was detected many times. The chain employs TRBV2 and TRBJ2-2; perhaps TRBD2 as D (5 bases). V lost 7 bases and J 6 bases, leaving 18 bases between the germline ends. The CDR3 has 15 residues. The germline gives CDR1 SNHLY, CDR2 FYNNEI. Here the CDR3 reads CASTEGTLEPGELFF. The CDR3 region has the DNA TGTGCCAGCACCGAGGGCACCCTAGAGCCCGGGGAGCTGTTTTTT.

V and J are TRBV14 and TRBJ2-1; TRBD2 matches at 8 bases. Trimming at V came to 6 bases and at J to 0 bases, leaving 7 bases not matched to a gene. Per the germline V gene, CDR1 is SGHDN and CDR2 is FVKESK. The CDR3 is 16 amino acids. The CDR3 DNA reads TGTGCCAGCAGGCCTAGCGGGTCGCCCTCCTACAATGAGCAGTTCTTC. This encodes CASRPSGSPSYNEQFF.

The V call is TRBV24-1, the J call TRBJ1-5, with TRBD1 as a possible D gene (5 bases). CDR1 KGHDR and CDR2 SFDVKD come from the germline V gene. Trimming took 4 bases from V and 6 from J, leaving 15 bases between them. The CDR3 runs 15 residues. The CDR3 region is CATSERGGNGQPQHF. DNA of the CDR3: TGTGCCACCAGTGAACGGGGGGGTAATGGTCAGCCCCAGCATTTT.

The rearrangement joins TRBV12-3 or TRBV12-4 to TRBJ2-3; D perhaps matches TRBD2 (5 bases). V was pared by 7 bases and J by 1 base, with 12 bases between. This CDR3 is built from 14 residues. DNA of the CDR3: TGTGCCAGCACCCCGGACTTCGGCACAGATACGCAGTATTTT. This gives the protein CASTPDFGTDTQYF.

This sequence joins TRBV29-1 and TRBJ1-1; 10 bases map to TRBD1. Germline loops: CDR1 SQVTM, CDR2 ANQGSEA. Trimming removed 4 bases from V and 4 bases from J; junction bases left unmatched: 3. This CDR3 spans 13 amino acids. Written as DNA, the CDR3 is TGCAGCGTTGGACGGACAGGGGGCACTGAAGCTTTCTTT. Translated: CSVGRTGGTEAFF.

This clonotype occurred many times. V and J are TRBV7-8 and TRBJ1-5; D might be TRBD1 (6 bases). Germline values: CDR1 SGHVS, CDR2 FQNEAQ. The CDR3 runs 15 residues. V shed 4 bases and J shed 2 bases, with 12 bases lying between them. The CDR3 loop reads CASSSYREGNQPQHF. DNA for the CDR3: TGTGCCAGCAGCTCCTACAGGGAAGGCAATCAGCCCCAGCATTTT.

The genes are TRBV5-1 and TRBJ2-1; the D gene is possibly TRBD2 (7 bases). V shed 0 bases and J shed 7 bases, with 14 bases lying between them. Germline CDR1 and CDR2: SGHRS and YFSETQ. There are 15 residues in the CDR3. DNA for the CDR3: TGCGCCAGCAGCTTGGTGAGGGGGGGGGCGAATGAGCAGTTCTTC. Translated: CASSLVRGGANEQFF. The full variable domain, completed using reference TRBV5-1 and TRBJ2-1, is KAGVTQTPRYLIKTRGQQVTLSCSPISGHRSVSWYQQTPGQGLQFLFEYFSETQRNKGNFPGRFSGRQFSNSRSEMNVSTLELGDSALYLCASSLVRGGANEQFFGPGTRLTVL.

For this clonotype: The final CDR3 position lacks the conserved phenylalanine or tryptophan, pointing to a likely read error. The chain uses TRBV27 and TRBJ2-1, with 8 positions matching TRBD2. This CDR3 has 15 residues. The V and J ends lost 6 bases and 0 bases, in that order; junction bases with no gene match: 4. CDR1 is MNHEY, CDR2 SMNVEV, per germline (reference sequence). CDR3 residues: CASSSGSPSYNEQFL. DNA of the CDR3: TGTGCCAGCAGCAGCGGGAGCCCCTCCTACAATGAGCAGTTCTTG.

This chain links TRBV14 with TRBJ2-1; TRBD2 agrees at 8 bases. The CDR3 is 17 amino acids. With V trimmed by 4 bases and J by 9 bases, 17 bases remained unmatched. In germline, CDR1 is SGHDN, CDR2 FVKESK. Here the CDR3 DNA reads TGTGCCAGCAGCCGAATGGGCTTGACTAGCGCCATCGGTGAGCAGTTCTTC. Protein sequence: CASSRMGLTSAIGEQFF.

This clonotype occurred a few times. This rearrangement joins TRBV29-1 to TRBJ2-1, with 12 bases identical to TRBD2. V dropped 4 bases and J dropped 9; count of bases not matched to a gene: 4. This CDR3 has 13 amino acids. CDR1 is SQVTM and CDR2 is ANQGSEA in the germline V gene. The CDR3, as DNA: TGCAGCGTTGTATCTAGCGGGAGGGGTGAGCAGTTCTTC. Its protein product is CSVVSSGRGEQFF.

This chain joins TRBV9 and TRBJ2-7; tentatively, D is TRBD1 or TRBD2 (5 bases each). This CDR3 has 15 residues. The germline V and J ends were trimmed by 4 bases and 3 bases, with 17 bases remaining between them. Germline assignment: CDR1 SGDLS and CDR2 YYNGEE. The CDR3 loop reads CASSRFLGPNYEQYF. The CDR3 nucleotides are TGTGCCAGCAGCCGATTCCTGGGACCTAACTACGAGCAGTACTTC.

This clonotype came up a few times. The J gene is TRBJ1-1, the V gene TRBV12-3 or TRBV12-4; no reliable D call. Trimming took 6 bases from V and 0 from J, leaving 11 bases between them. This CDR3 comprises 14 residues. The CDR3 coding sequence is TGTGCCAGCAGACCTACTAGAGTGAACACTGAAGCTTTCTTT. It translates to CASRPTRVNTEAFF.

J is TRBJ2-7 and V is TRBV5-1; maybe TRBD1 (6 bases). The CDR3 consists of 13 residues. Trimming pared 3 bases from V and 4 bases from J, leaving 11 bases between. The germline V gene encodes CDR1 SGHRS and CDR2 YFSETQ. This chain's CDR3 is CASSYGQRYEQYF. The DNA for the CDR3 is TGCGCCAGCAGCTACGGACAGAGATACGAGCAGTACTTC.

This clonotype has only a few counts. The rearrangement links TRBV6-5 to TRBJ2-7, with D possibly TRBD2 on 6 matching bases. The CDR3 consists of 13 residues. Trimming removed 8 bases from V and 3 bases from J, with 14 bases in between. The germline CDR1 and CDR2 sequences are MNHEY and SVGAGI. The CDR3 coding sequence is TGTGCCAGCCAGACGGGACTTTTCTACGAGCAGTACTTC. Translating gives CASQTGLFYEQYF.

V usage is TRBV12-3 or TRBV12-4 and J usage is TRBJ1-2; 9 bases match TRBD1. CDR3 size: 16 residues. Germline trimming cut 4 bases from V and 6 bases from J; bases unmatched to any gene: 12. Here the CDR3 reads CASSSPPGQGIDGYTF. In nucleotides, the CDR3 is TGTGCCAGCAGTTCACCCCCGGGACAGGGTATAGATGGCTACACCTTC.

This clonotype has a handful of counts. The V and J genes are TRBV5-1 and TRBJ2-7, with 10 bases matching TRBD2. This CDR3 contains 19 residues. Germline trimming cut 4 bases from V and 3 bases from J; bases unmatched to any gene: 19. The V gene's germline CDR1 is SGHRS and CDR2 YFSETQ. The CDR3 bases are TGCGCCAGCAGCCCATCAACCGGCCTAGCGGGAGTAAAGGGCTACGAGCAGTACTTC. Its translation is CASSPSTGLAGVKGYEQYF.

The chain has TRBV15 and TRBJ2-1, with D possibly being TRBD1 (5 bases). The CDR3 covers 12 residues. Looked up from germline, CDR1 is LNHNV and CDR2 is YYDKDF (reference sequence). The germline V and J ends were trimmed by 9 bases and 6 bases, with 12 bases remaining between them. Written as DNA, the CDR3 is TGTGCCACGGGCGCTAGGGGCAATGAGCAGTTCTTC. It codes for CATGARGNEQFF.

This CDR3 reads CASSLGEGTGIEAFF. Written as DNA, the CDR3 is TGTGCCAGCAGCTTAGGCGAAGGGACAGGCATCGAAGCTTTCTTT. The chain joins TRBV13 to TRBJ1-1; TRBD1 agrees at 8 bases. The trim removed 0 bases at V and 8 bases at J, leaving 8 bases unmatched. In germline, CDR1 is PRHDT, CDR2 FYEKMQ (reference sequence). This CDR3 is built from 15 residues.

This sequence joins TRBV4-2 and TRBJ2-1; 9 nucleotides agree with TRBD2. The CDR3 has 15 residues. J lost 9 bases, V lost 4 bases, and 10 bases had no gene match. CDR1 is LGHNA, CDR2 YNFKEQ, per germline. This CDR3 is CASSPLVAGAPEQFF. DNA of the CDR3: TGTGCCAGCAGCCCCCTGGTAGCGGGAGCACCTGAGCAGTTCTTC.

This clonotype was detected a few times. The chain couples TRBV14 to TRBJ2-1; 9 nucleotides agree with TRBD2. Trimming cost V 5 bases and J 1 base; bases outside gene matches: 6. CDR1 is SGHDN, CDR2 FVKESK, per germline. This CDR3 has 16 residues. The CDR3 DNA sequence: TGTGCCAGCAGCGAGACTAGCGGAGGTTCCTACAATGAGCAGTTCTTC. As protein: CASSETSGGSYNEQFF.

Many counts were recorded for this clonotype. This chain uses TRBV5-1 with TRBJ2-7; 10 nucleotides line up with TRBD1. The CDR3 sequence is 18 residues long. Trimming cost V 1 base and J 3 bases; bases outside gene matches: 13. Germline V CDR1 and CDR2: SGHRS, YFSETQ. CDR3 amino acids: CASSLTAGQGFRLYEQYF. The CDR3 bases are TGCGCCAGCAGCTTGACGGCGGGACAGGGGTTCCGGCTCTACGAGCAGTACTTC.

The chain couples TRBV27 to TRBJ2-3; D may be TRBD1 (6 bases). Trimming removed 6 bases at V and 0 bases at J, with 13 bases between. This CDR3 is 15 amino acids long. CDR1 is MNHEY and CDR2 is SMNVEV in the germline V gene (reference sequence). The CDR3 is CASRVDRSSTDTQYF. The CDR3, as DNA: TGTGCCAGCAGAGTAGACAGGTCTAGCACAGATACGCAGTATTTT.

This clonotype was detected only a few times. The CDR3: CASSPRLAGGLAKNIQYF. The CDR3 DNA sequence: TGTGCCAGCAGTCCTAGACTAGCGGGGGGGTTAGCCAAAAACATTCAGTACTTC. The chain uses TRBV6-1 and TRBJ2-4, with TRBD2 matching over 14 bases. There are 18 residues in the CDR3. Per the germline V gene, CDR1 is MNHNS and CDR2 is SASEGT. V was pared by 5 bases and J by 0 bases, with 6 bases of the junction left unmatched.

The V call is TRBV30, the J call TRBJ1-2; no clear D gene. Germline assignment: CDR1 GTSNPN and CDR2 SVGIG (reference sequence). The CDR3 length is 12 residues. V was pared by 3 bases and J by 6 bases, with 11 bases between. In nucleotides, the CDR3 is TGTGCCTGGAGCCCCTCTGGTGATGGCTACACCTTC. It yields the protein CAWSPSGDGYTF.

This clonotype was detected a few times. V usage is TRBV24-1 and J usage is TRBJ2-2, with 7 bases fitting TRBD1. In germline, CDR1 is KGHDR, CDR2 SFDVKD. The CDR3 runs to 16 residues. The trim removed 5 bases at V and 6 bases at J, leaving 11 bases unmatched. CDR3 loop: CATSAATTGDSGELFF. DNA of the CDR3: TGTGCCACCAGTGCCGCTACCACAGGGGATTCCGGGGAGCTGTTTTTT.

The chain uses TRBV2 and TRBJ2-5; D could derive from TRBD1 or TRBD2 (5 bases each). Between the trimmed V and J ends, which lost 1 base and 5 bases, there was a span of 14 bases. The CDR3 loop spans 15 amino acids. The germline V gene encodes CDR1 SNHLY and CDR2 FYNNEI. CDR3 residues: CASSEELGPGETQYF. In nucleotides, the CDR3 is TGTGCCAGCAGTGAAGAGTTGGGACCTGGGGAGACCCAGTACTTC.